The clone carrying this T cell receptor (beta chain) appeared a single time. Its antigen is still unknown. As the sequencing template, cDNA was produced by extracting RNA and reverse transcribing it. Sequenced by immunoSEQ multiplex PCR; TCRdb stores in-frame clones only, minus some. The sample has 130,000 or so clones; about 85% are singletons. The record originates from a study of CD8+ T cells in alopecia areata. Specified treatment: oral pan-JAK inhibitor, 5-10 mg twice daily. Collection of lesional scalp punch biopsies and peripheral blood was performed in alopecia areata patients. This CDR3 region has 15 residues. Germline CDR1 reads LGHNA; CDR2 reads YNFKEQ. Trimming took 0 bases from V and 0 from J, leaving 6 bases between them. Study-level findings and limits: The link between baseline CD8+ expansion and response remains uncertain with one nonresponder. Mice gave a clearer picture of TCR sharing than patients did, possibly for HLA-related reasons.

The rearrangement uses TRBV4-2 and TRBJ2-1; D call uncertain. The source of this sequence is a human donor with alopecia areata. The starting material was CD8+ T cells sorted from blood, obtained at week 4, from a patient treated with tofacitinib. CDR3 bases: TGTGCCAGCAGCCAAGACTTCACCTCCTACAATGAGCAGTTCTTC. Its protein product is CASSQDFTSYNEQFF.